The rows below give T cell receptor beta chains drawn from one sample of a study of cytomegalovirus exposure and HLA in healthy donors. Some clones are missing from TCRdb's copy, which holds only in-frame ones; the method was immunoSEQ multiplex PCR. The profile shows under 140,000 clones, approximately 88% of them singletons. What was sequenced was PBMCs. These TCRs come from a woman in her thirties in good health and CMV-seropositive. The conserved cysteine and the conserved F or W are not part of the CDR3 here.

J gene: TRBJ1-2; V gene: TRBV27; CDR3 protein: ASSLGQNYGYT
J gene: TRBJ2-6; V gene: TRBV27; CDR3 protein: ASTRTASAGANVLT
J gene: TRBJ1-5; V gene: TRBV7-9; CDR3 protein: ASSFGQAGQPQH
J gene: TRBJ2-3; V gene: TRBV27; CDR3 protein: ASSSPGLAGHTDTQY
J gene: TRBJ1-1; V gene: TRBV25-1; CDR3 protein: ASSEGGTGDTEAF
J gene: TRBJ2-7; V gene: TRBV5-1; CDR3 protein: ASSLAKIGQGKYEQY
J gene: TRBJ2-2; V gene: TRBV5-5; CDR3 protein: ASSSRDRGTGELF
J gene: TRBJ2-1; V gene: TRBV4-3; CDR3 protein: ASSPKWGFEQF
J gene: TRBJ2-1; V gene: TRBV28; CDR3 protein: ASSLSGTSGKSEQF
J gene: TRBJ2-1; V gene: TRBV27; CDR3 protein: ASQTGGASNEQF
J gene: TRBJ1-1; V gene: TRBV2; CDR3 protein: ASVFGLMNTEAF
J gene: TRBJ2-7; V gene: TRBV5-6; CDR3 protein: ASSLAGLASYEQY
J gene: TRBJ1-1; V gene: TRBV4-2; CDR3 protein: ASSLPTGDTEAF
J gene: TRBJ1-6; V gene: TRBV4-3; CDR3 protein: ASSPKRGGISPLH
J gene: TRBJ2-1; V gene: TRBV7-9; CDR3 protein: ASSPKLREGHSPYNEQF
J gene: TRBJ1-6; V gene: TRBV5-5; CDR3 protein: ASSLAGVGFISLH
J gene: TRBJ2-5; V gene: TRBV6-5; CDR3 protein: ASSYNGDRQETQY
J gene: TRBJ2-3; V gene: TRBV29-1; CDR3 protein: SVDGTSGRAGDTQY
J gene: TRBJ1-6; V gene: TRBV4-2; CDR3 protein: ASSQEYRDNNSPLH
J gene: TRBJ1-5; V gene: TRBV28; CDR3 protein: ASSPRTGKLQPQH
J gene: TRBJ2-2; V gene: TRBV28; CDR3 protein: ASSLNFRGDRELF
J gene: TRBJ1-3; V gene: TRBV28; CDR3 protein: ASRTLSGNTIY
J gene: TRBJ2-7; V gene: TRBV6-1; CDR3 protein: ASRERTGASYEQY
J gene: TRBJ2-1; V gene: TRBV6-5; CDR3 protein: ASSRLAGGNNEQF
J gene: TRBJ1-3; V gene: TRBV6-1; CDR3 protein: ASSESPILGNTIY
J gene: TRBJ1-2; V gene: TRBV19; CDR3 protein: ASSLDMGPFVGYT
J gene: TRBJ2-1; V gene: TRBV27; CDR3 protein: ASSHRTAEDEQF
J gene: TRBJ2-2; V gene: TRBV4-2; CDR3 protein: ASSRLAGGQYTGELF
J gene: TRBJ2-7; V gene: TRBV9; CDR3 protein: ASSATGGGEQY
J gene: TRBJ1-1; V gene: TRBV6-5; CDR3 protein: ASSRGAGRTEAF
J gene: TRBJ2-2; V gene: TRBV2; CDR3 protein: ASRKGLANTGELF
J gene: TRBJ1-1; V gene: TRBV11-3; CDR3 protein: ASSAGTGKAF
J gene: TRBJ2-1; V gene: TRBV4-1; CDR3 protein: ASSQEYETSKNEQF
J gene: TRBJ2-7; V gene: TRBV14; CDR3 protein: ASSQNLGDSYEQY
J gene: TRBJ1-5; V gene: TRBV28; CDR3 protein: ASSGRQGHQPQH
J gene: TRBJ1-2; V gene: TRBV7-2; CDR3 protein: ASSPRQVRGYT
J gene: TRBJ2-7; V gene: TRBV29-1; CDR3 protein: SATGQGFYEQY
J gene: TRBJ2-3; V gene: TRBV7-2; CDR3 protein: ASSFGGGNADTQY
J gene: TRBJ2-7; V gene: TRBV11-2; CDR3 protein: ASSLYARGLYYEQY
J gene: TRBJ1-2; V gene: TRBV5-1; CDR3 protein: ASSFAGPDYGYT
J gene: TRBJ2-5; V gene: TRBV11-1; CDR3 protein: ASSYGSQETQY
J gene: TRBJ2-7; V gene: TRBV5-4; CDR3 protein: ASSLDATGGRGDEQY
J gene: TRBJ1-3; V gene: TRBV5-1; CDR3 protein: ASSLTGTGAPSSGNTIY
J gene: TRBJ2-3; V gene: TRBV7-3; CDR3 protein: ASSPDRNTDTQY
J gene: TRBJ2-1; V gene: TRBV9; CDR3 protein: ASSVGSGRYNEQF
J gene: TRBJ2-3; V gene: TRBV11-2; CDR3 protein: ASSPSPLAGETTDTQY
J gene: TRBJ1-4; V gene: TRBV7-9; CDR3 protein: ASSSLSTGPGEKLF
J gene: TRBJ1-1; V gene: TRBV4-1; CDR3 protein: ASSHDRAEAF
J gene: TRBJ2-7; V gene: TRBV2; CDR3 protein: ASSSSQGIRSYEQY
J gene: TRBJ1-3; V gene: TRBV19; CDR3 protein: ASSTGALSGNTIY
J gene: TRBJ1-1; V gene: TRBV18; CDR3 protein: ASSRGLTGTEAF
J gene: TRBJ2-5; V gene: TRBV2; CDR3 protein: ASRGTGTAQY
J gene: TRBJ1-4; V gene: TRBV19; CDR3 protein: ASRHGCCEKLF
J gene: TRBJ1-2; V gene: TRBV10-3; CDR3 protein: AISSADRANYGYT
J gene: TRBJ2-5; V gene: TRBV5-6; CDR3 protein: ASGPGGGVETQY
J gene: TRBJ1-3; V gene: TRBV6-4; CDR3 protein: ASSLTGDSGNTIY